Here is one T cell receptor beta chain with its context. No cognate antigen has been identified for it. No clone much larger than this one lies a single base away; base qualities are absent. TCRbeta CDR3 regions were amplified from genomic DNA using the immunoSEQ Assay, a bias-controlled multiplex PCR. Turning to the authors' computational methods: Nucleated cell counts per sample were estimated from amplification of reference gene primers within the assay. To quantify the absolute abundance of each unique TCRbeta CDR3 rearrangement, sequence reads were collapsed and filtered. For each sample, productive Simpson clonality was calculated as the square root of Simpson's diversity index over productive rearrangements. TCRdb re-hosts the immuneACCESS table, in-frame sequences only. Its copies lack some clones; in the studies checked, an unresolved V gene accounts for under half of them, and the cause for the rest is not known. Clone size and V and J calls were adopted from that table, with D and trimming inferred from the DNA. The sample table holds some 250,000 clones, of which approximately 80% were seen once. The ten largest account for 7.5% of the sample.

At one collaborating source in Seattle, patients were enrolled during active infection and were followed longitudinally through the course of disease. The collaborating institutions used their own protocols to collect whole blood in K2EDTA tubes. For TCRbeta analysis, collaborators shipped samples in one of three forms: frozen whole blood, isolated PBMCs, or DNA extracted from either of those sample types. Spanning cysteine to phenylalanine, the CDR3 consists of 16 amino acids. The sequence is cut down to CDR3 DNA, 48 bases in frame from base 1. CDR1 and CDR2 (SGDLS, YYNGEE) derive from the germline V gene. Relative to germline, V is missing 3 bases and J is missing 5 bases, with 11 bases of the junction outside any gene match. The sample originates from a study of blood T cell repertoires in COVID-19 (TCRdb year 2020). A note on the overall study: Collaborator samples came from the United States, Italy and Spain and covered acute and convalescent phases of COVID-19. The prospective study material was composed of cDNA or gDNA derived from T cells, B-cell-depleted T cells, or PBMCs. Where available, HLA class I and class II types were obtained from metadata supplied by the sample provider rather than from assay-based typing. Deeply sampled blood TCRbeta repertoires from subjects exposed to, actively infected with, or recovered from COVID-19 were included in the dataset. The sample metadata nearly always contained a de-identified subject ID, COVID-19 status, age in years and sex. The repertoires were made available in a free public database intended to serve as a resource for research on the immune response to SARS-CoV-2. Samples came from the ongoing ImmuneRACE study (first 160 participants) plus 1,254 subjects from 6 global collaborators.

Points the paper makes about the study in general: The quantity of clinical and demographic metadata differed by source and by participant and was supplied without curation.

This receptor chain uses TRBV9 and TRBJ2-3; 8 bases in between match TRBD2. The receptor was derived from a woman aged 80 or older with COVID-19, enrolled during active disease. Source material: peripheral blood. The sequenced DNA is TGTGCCAGCAGCGCCTCGTCGGGGGGGCCTGGAGATACGCAGTATTTT. Its protein product is CASSASSGGPGDTQYF.